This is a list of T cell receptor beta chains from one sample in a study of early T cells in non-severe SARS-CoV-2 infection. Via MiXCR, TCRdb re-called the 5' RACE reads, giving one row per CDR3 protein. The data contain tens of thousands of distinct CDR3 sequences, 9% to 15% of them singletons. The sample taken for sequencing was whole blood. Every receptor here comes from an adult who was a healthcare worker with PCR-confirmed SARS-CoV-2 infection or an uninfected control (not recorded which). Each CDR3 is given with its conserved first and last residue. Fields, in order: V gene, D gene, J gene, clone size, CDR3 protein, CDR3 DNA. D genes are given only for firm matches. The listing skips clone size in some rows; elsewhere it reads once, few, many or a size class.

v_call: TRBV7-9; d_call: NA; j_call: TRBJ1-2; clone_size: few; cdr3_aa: CASSLGAYGRNYGYTF; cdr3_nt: TGTGCCAGCAGCTTAGGGGCCTACGGGAGGAACTATGGCTACACCTTC
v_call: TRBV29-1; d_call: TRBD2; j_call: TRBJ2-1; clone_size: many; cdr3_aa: CSVTTSGTLSEQFF; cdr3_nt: TGCAGCGTTACGACTAGCGGGACGTTGTCTGAGCAGTTCTTC
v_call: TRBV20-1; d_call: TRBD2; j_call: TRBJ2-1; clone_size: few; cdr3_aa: CSAYHTGGRDNEQFF; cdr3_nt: TGCAGTGCCTATCATACAGGAGGGAGGGACAATGAGCAGTTCTTC
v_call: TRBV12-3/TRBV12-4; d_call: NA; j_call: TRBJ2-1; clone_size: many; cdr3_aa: CASSPLQYNEQFF; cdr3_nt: TGTGCCAGCAGTCCCCTACAGTACAATGAGCAGTTCTTC
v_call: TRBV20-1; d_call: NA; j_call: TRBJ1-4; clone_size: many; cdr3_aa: CSASGRANEKLFF; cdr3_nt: TGCAGTGCTTCCGGGAGGGCTAATGAAAAACTGTTTTTT
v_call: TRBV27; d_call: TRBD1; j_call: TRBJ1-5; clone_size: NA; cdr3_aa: CASSKLTGQSNQPQHF; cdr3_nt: TGTGCCAGCAGCAAACTGACAGGGCAAAGCAATCAGCCCCAGCATTTT
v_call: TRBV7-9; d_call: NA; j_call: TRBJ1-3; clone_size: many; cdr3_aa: CASSSEGRSGNTIYF; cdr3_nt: TGTGCCAGCAGCTCGGAAGGCCGCTCTGGAAACACCATATATTTT
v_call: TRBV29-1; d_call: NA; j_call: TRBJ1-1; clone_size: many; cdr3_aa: CSVGEGWDGTEAFF; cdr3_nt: TGCAGCGTTGGAGAGGGTTGGGACGGCACTGAAGCTTTCTTT
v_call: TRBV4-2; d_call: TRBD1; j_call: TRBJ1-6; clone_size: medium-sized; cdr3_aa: CASSRQGETSPLHF; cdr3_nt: TGTGCCAGCAGCCGACAGGGGGAAACTTCACCCCTCCACTTT
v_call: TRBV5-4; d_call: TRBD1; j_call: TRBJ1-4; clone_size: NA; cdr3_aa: CASSQGQGNEKLFF; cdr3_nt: TGTGCCAGCAGCCAGGGACAGGGGAATGAAAAACTGTTTTTT
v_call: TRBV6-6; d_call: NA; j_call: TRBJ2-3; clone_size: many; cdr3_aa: CASSLQGSFTDTQYF; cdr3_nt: TGTGCCAGCAGTTTACAGGGTTCCTTCACAGATACGCAGTATTTT
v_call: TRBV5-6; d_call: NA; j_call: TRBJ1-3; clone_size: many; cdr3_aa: CASSWLLGTSGNTIYF; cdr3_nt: TGTGCCAGCAGCTGGCTGCTGGGGACCTCTGGAAACACCATATATTTT
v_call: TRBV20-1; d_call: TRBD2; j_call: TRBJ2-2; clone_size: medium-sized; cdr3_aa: CSARLAGDTGELFF; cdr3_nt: TGCAGTGCCCGACTAGCGGGAGACACCGGGGAGCTGTTTTTT
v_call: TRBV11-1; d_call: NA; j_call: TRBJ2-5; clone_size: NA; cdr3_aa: CASGGLLPETQYF; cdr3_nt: TGTGCCAGCGGGGGTCTTTTACCAGAGACCCAGTACTTC
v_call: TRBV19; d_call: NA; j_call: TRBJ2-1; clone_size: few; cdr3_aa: CASSLYSGNEQFF; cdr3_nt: TGTGCCAGTAGTCTCTATAGTGGGAATGAGCAGTTCTTC
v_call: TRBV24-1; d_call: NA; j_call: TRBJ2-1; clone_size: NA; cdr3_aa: CATSDLSGTSSYNEQFF; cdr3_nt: TGTGCCACCAGTGATCTCTCCGGAACTAGCTCCTACAATGAGCAGTTCTTC
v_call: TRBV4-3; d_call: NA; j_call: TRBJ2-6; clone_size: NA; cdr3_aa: CASSLESGANVLTF; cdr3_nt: TGCGCCAGCAGCCTCGAAAGCGGGGCCAACGTCCTGACTTTC
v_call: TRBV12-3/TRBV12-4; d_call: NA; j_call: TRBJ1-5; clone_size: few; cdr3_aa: CASSSSGQPNQPQHF; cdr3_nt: TGTGCCAGCAGTTCCTCAGGACAGCCTAATCAGCCCCAGCATTTT
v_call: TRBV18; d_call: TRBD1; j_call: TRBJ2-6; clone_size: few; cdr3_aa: CASSRGQGPSGANVLTF; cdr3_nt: TGTGCCAGCTCACGGGGACAGGGGCCTTCTGGGGCCAACGTCCTGACTTTC
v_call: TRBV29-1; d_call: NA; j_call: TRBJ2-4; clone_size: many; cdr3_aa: CSVRGETKNIQYF; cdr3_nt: TGCAGCGTCAGGGGGGAAACCAAAAACATTCAGTACTTC
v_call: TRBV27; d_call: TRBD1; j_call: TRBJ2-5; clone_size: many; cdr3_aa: CASSFGPRMGTGQETQYF; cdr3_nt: TGTGCCAGCAGTTTCGGCCCTAGGATGGGGACAGGGCAAGAGACCCAGTACTTC
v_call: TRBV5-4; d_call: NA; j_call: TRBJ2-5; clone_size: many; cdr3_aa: CASSLNPNQETQYF; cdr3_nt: TGTGCCAGCAGCTTAAACCCGAACCAAGAGACCCAGTACTTC
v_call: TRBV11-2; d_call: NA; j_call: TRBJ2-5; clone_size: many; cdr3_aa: CASSSSRDMGSQYF; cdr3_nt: TGTGCCAGCAGCTCGTCCCGGGACATGGGATCCCAGTACTTC
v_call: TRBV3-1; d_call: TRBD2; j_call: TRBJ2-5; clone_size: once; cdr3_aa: CVSSQELAGPLAQYF; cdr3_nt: TGTGTCAGCAGCCAAGAGCTAGCGGGGCCCCTGGCCCAGTACTTC
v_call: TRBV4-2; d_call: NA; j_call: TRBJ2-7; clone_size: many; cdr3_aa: CASSQDLGTSYEQYF; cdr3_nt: TGTGCCAGCAGCCAAGATCTTGGGACCTCCTACGAGCAGTACTTC
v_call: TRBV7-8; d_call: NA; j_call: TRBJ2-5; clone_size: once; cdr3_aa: CASSLAPAQYF; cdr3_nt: TGTGCCAGCAGCTTAGCCCCTGCTCAGTACTTC
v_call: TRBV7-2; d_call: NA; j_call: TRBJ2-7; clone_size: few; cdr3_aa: CASSFIGVSYEQYF; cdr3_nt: TGTGCCAGCAGCTTTATAGGGGTATCCTACGAGCAGTACTTC
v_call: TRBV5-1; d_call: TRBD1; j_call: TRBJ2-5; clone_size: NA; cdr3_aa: CASSKGLRTGDVGETQYF; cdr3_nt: TGCGCCAGCAGCAAAGGGCTTCGGACAGGGGATGTGGGAGAGACCCAGTACTTC
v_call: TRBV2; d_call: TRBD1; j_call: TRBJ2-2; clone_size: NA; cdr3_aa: CASRDRVSGELFF; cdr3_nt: TGTGCCAGCCGGGACAGGGTGTCCGGGGAGCTGTTTTTT
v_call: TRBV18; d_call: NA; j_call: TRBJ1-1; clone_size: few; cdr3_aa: CASSPSKTSNTEAFF; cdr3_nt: TGTGCCAGCTCACCATCGAAGACCTCGAACACTGAAGCTTTCTTT
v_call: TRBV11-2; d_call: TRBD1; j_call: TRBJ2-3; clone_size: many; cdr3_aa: CASPGGQASTDTQYF; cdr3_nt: TGTGCCAGCCCCGGGGGACAGGCTAGCACAGATACGCAGTATTTT
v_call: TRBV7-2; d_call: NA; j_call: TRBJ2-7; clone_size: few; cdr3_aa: CASSAQAGASYEQYF; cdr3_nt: TGTGCCAGCAGCGCCCAGGCGGGGGCTTCCTACGAGCAGTACTTC
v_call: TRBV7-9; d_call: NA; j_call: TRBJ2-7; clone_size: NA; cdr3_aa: CASSYGDARYEQYF; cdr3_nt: TGTGCCAGCAGCTACGGGGACGCCCGCTACGAGCAGTACTTC